The 26 T cell receptor beta chains below all came from one sample that was sequenced in a study of CD8+CD57+ T cells in acquired aplastic anemia (dated by TCRdb to 2016 to 2018). Flow cytometry had shown CD8+CD57+ cell expansion in the patients selected for sequencing. This sample was sequenced with an Illumina HiSeq 2000. Genomic DNA was used as template for profiling of TCR beta VDJ combinations and CDR3 sequences. TCRdb ran its own pipeline on the public reads, namely fastp trimming at Q25 and MiXCR clone calling, and kept in-frame beta chains. Each CDR3 protein appears once, grouped with its most common genes and DNA. Recorded for this sample are 150,000 or so distinct CDR3 sequences; about 45% of them occurred a single time. The ten largest make up roughly 3.5% of the sample. The source material was sorted CD4+, CD8+, or CD8+CD57+ T cells (not recorded which) from PBMCs. The receptors were sampled from a human donor with aplastic anemia.

V is TRBV10-2 and J is TRBJ1-2, with D perhaps TRBD1 (5 bases). V lost 3 bases and J lost 7, with 12 bases in between. Germline V gives CDR1 WSHSY, CDR2 SAAADI. The CDR3 totals 13 residues. The CDR3 DNA sequence: TGCGCCAGCAGTGAAGTTGGGGCGGGTGGCTACACCTTC. Translated, it gives CASSEVGAGGYTF.

The gene calls are TRBV20-1 and TRBJ2-7; 12 positions agree with TRBD2. The V gene's germline CDR1 is DFQATT and CDR2 SNEGSKA (reference sequence). CDR3 length: 16 residues. The V gene end was trimmed by 0 bases and the J gene end by 0 bases; junction bases not matched to a gene: 3. The CDR3: CSARDLAGGSSYEQYV. In DNA, the CDR3 is TGCAGTGCTAGAGACCTAGCGGGAGGGAGCTCCTACGAGCAGTACGTC.

At least ten counts were recorded for this clonotype. The chain recombines TRBV5-1 with TRBJ2-5, with D perhaps matching TRBD2 (6 bases). CDR1 and CDR2 from the germline V gene are SGHRS and YFSETQ. The CDR3 is 16 residues long. The V gene lost 1 base and the J gene lost 0 bases, with 13 bases spanning the gap. CDR3 in amino acids: CASSLSPPGDQETQYF. DNA for the CDR3: TGCGCCAGCAGCTTGTCCCCCCCGGGAGACCAAGAGACCCAGTACTTC.

This clonotype has just one count. DNA for the CDR3: TGTGCTAGAGATTCCCCACGGGAAGCTGAAGCTTTCTTT. Translation: CARDSPREAEAFF. This chain joins TRBV10-3 and TRBJ1-1; unclear D gene. This CDR3 spans 13 amino acids. Germline V gene sequence: CDR1 ENHRY, CDR2 SYGVKD.

The rearrangement links TRBV7-9 to TRBJ1-2; 10 bases are shared with TRBD1. After removal of 5 bases from V and 1 base from J, the junction contained 7 bases not matched to a gene. This CDR3 is built from 16 residues. CDR1 is SEHNR, CDR2 FQNEAQ, per germline (reference sequence). CDR3 sequence: CASSPGTGAVNYGYTF. For the CDR3, the DNA is TGTGCCAGCAGCCCTGGGACAGGGGCCGTTAACTATGGCTACACCTTC. The whole variable domain, remainder taken from reference TRBV7-9 and TRBJ1-2, is DTGVSQNPRHKITKRGQNVTFRCDPISEHNRLYWYRQTLGQGPEFLTYFQNEAQLEKSRLLSDRFSAERPKGSFSTLEIQRTEQGDSAMYLCASSPGTGAVNYGYTFGSGTRLTVV.

A single count supports this clonotype. The chain joins TRBV11-1 to TRBJ2-3, with TRBD2 identical over 7 bases. After removal of 5 bases from V and 5 bases from J, the junction contained 16 bases not matched to a gene. The CDR3 runs 17 residues. Germline-derived CDR1 and CDR2 are SGHAT and FQDESV (reference sequence). The CDR3 DNA sequence: TGTGCCAGCAGCGTAAAAGCGGGACTTCGCCTGGAAGATACGCAGTATTTT. Translating it yields CASSVKAGLRLEDTQYF.

The chain recombines TRBV19 with TRBJ1-2; D is uncertain. Trimming took off 8 bases at V and 3 bases at J, with 13 bases between the two ends. From germline, CDR1 is LNHDA and CDR2 SQIVND (reference sequence). There are 13 residues in the CDR3. The CDR3: CASERPDDYGYTF. The DNA of the CDR3 is TGTGCCAGTGAAAGACCTGATGACTATGGCTACACCTTC.

This clonotype was seen repeatedly, ten times or more. The genes are TRBV24-1 and TRBJ1-2; weak D call: TRBD1 (6 bases). The V end was cut by 4 bases, the J end by 4 bases, with 21 bases between. Per germline, CDR1 KGHDR and CDR2 SFDVKD. The length of the CDR3 is 17 residues. Here the CDR3 reads CATSDLGGARLSYGYTF. CDR3 nucleotides: TGTGCCACCAGTGACCTGGGGGGGGCGCGATTATCCTATGGCTACACCTTC.

This clonotype showed up many times. The V and J genes are TRBV12-3 or TRBV12-4 and TRBJ2-5; the match to TRBD1 covers 8 bases. CDR3 length: 13 amino acids. Losses at the gene ends were 5 bases for V and 5 bases for J; bases not matched to a gene: 4. The CDR3 coding sequence is TGTGCCAGCAGTGGACAGGGATGGGAGACCCAGTACTTC. Amino acids: CASSGQGWETQYF.

J is TRBJ2-7 and V is TRBV5-4; the D is unclear. The CDR3 spans 14 residues. Germline-derived CDR1 and CDR2 are SGHNT and YYREEE (reference sequence). V was cut by 0 bases and J by 6 bases, with 13 bases left in between. For the CDR3, the DNA is TGTGCCAGCAGCTTGGGGCGGCAGCAATGCGAGCAGTACGTC. It encodes CASSLGRQQCEQYV.

This clonotype was counted between two and nine times. As DNA, the CDR3 is TGTGCCAGCAGTTCCGGGGGTGCAACTAATGAAAAACTGTTTTTT. This codes for CASSSGGATNEKLFF. This chain links TRBV6-2 or TRBV6-3 with TRBJ1-4, with D possibly being TRBD1 (5 bases). In germline, CDR1 is MNHEY, CDR2 SVGEGT. CDR3 length: 15 amino acids. V was pared by 4 bases and J by 0 bases, with 9 bases between.

This clonotype has just a few counts. The genes are TRBV5-1 and TRBJ2-2, with TRBD1 identical over 11 bases. Trimming removed 5 bases from V and 6 bases from J; junction bases left unmatched: 15. Per germline, CDR1 SGHRS and CDR2 YFSETQ. The CDR3 has 18 amino acids. CDR3 in DNA: TGCGCCAGCAGTCCCGGGACAGGGGGAAGAGTATCGCCCGGGGAGCTGTTTTTT. Encoded protein: CASSPGTGGRVSPGELFF.

The V call is TRBV29-1, the J call TRBJ2-7; unclear D gene. Trimming shortened V by 4 bases and J by 0 bases, and 13 bases separated the two germline ends. The germline CDR1 and CDR2 sequences are SQVTM and ANQGSEA. The CDR3 extends over 14 amino acids. This CDR3 is CSVGSRMSSYEQYF. In DNA form, the CDR3 reads TGCAGCGTTGGGAGCCGGATGAGCTCCTACGAGCAGTACTTC.

This clonotype appeared a few times. This may arise from a read error, as a much more abundant clone is one base away. This sequence joins TRBV20-1 and TRBJ1-1; D possibly corresponds to TRBD1 (6 bases). The CDR3 extends over 13 amino acids. Germline CDR1 and CDR2: DFQATT and SNEGSKA (reference sequence). Trimming removed 6 bases at V and 5 bases at J, with 16 bases between. DNA for the CDR3: TGCAGTGCAGCACAGGGAGTTGAGACTGAAGCTTTCTTT. Translating gives CSAAQGVETEAFF.

The sample holds a few counts of this clonotype. This chain joins TRBV29-1 and TRBJ2-3; D not certain. V lost 2 bases and J lost 11, with 17 bases in between. Looked up from germline, CDR1 is SQVTM and CDR2 is ANQGSEA. This CDR3 has 13 amino acids. CDR3 sequence: CSVETSSANEQYF. The CDR3 region has the DNA TGCAGCGTTGAAACGAGCTCCGCCAATGAGCAGTATTTT.

The gene calls are TRBV19 and TRBJ2-1; the D is unclear. Germline V gene sequence: CDR1 LNHDA, CDR2 SQIVND (reference sequence). Trimming took off 5 bases at V and 7 bases at J, with 18 bases between the two ends. The CDR3 loop spans 15 amino acids. CDR3 sequence reads: CASSGDLAWSNEQFF. Here the CDR3 DNA reads TGTGCCAGTAGTGGAGATTTAGCTTGGTCAAATGAGCAGTTCTTC.

CDR3 sequence: CASREGTVTEAFF. As DNA, the CDR3 is TGTGCCTCCAGAGAGGGTACGGTAACTGAAGCTTTCTTT. This chain connects TRBV19 to TRBJ1-1, with D uncertain. The CDR3 length is 13 residues. Trimming stripped 11 bases from V and 5 bases from J, with 18 bases between. Germline V lookup: CDR1 LNHDA, CDR2 SQIVND (reference sequence).

This clonotype was seen at least ten times. The V call is TRBV20-1, the J call TRBJ1-5, with TRBD1 matching over 9 bases. The length of the CDR3 is 14 residues. V lost 5 bases and J lost 4; bases outside the gene matches: 6. CDR1 and CDR2 from the germline V gene are DFQATT and SNEGSKA (reference sequence). CDR3 nucleotides: TGCAGTGCTTCGACCGGGACAGGGAATCAGCCCCAGCATTTT. Translated, it gives CSASTGTGNQPQHF.

The CDR3 sequence is CASSVTGLEGSHEQYF. Written as DNA, the CDR3 is TGTGCCAGCAGCGTAACGGGGCTGGAGGGGTCCCACGAGCAGTACTTC. The V gene is TRBV9, the J gene TRBJ2-7; D is possibly TRBD2 (6 bases). V shed 1 base and J shed 5 bases, with 19 bases lying between them. The V gene's germline CDR1 is SGDLS and CDR2 YYNGEE. The CDR3 is made up of 16 amino acids.

This clonotype was counted ten times or more. The V and J genes are TRBV9 and TRBJ2-1; 8 nucleotides match TRBD2. The CDR3 loop spans 15 amino acids. Looked up from germline, CDR1 is SGDLS and CDR2 is YYNGEE. V was pared by 0 bases and J by 6 bases, with 5 bases of the junction left unmatched. This chain's CDR3 is CASSVDGGAINEQFF. CDR3 bases: TGTGCCAGCAGCGTAGACGGGGGGGCCATCAATGAGCAGTTCTTC.

This chain uses TRBV27 with TRBJ1-1; unclear D gene. V was cut by 5 bases and J by 3 bases, with 10 bases left in between. This CDR3 region has 13 residues. Germline V gives CDR1 MNHEY, CDR2 SMNVEV (reference sequence). CDR3 nucleotides: TGTGCCAGCAGTCATACATGGGACACTGAAGCTTTCTTT. Protein: CASSHTWDTEAFF.

This clonotype was counted between two and nine times. V and J are TRBV28 and TRBJ2-1; D call uncertain. From germline, CDR1 is MDHEN and CDR2 SYDVKM. V gave up 4 bases and J gave up 9 bases, with 10 bases separating them. This CDR3 contains 12 residues. CDR3 region: CASSSELGEQFF. The CDR3 nucleotides read TGTGCCAGCAGTTCCGAATTGGGTGAGCAGTTCTTC. Combining the CDR3 with reference TRBV28 and TRBJ2-1 gives the whole variable domain DVKVTQSSRYLVKRTGEKVFLECVQDMDHENMFWYRQDPGLGLRLIYFSYDVKMKEKGDIPEGYSVSREKKERFSLILESASTNQTSMYLCASSSELGEQFFGPGTRLTVL.

The chain uses TRBV29-1 and TRBJ1-1, with 7 bases matching TRBD1. Germline CDR1 SQVTM, CDR2 ANQGSEA. The CDR3 covers 12 residues. J gave up 6 bases and V 8 bases, and 9 bases lay outside the gene matches. CDR3 sequence: CSTTPGQAEAFF. The CDR3 coding sequence is TGCAGCACCACCCCCGGACAGGCTGAAGCTTTCTTT.

The rearrangement uses TRBV7-8 and TRBJ1-1; the match to TRBD1 covers 8 bases. Per germline, CDR1 SGHVS and CDR2 FQNEAQ. V gave up 4 bases and J gave up 1 base; unmatched junction bases: 2. The CDR3 sequence is 14 residues long. CDR3 protein: CASSSTGENTEAFF. The CDR3 DNA reads as TGTGCCAGCAGCTCGACAGGGGAGAACACTGAAGCTTTCTTT.

The chain couples TRBV25-1 to TRBJ1-5, with D possibly matching TRBD1 (6 bases). The CDR3 is 15 amino acids. V was trimmed by 3 bases and J by 0 bases, leaving 9 bases between them. Germline assignment: CDR1 MGHDK and CDR2 SYGVNS. The DNA for the CDR3 is TGTGCCAGCAGTGAGACAGGTTATAGCAATCAGCCCCAGCATTTT. It encodes CASSETGYSNQPQHF.

In its sample, this clonotype was seen a few times. The CDR3 does not end in the conserved phenylalanine or tryptophan, so this is likely a read error. V is TRBV6-5 and J is TRBJ1-1, with a tentative D call TRBD1 (6 bases). The CDR3 extends over 14 amino acids. Germline V gene data show CDR1 as MNHEY and CDR2 as SVGAGI. Trimming removed 2 bases from V and 1 base from J, with 8 bases in between. CDR3 sequence reads: CASSYTGQNTEAFL. CDR3 nucleotide sequence: TGTGCCAGCAGTTACACGGGACAGAACACTGAAGCTTTCCTT.